Below, one TCR beta chain is given with its context. The data originate from a study of human T cells and chemical hapten exposure. What the library attached to individual cDNA molecules were unique molecular identifiers. TCRdb redid the calling of the RACE reads with MiXCR, one entry per CDR3 protein. The table has nearly 350,000 distinct CDR3 sequences, under 8% seen once. Time point defined: patch test 1, 2 weeks after DPC sensitization. Specified treatment: therapeutic diphenylcyclopropenone sensitization with weekly scalp DPC. Patch tests were applied only after blood draws. Germline V CDR1 and CDR2: SGHDT, YYEEEE. The CDR3 has 17 amino acids. Trimming left V 6 bases short and J 1 base short, with 22 bases between.

Specimen: whole blood, collected in connection with sensitization to the hapten diphenylcyclopropenone (DPC). The origin of this receptor is a woman under 30 with alopecia areata. Some clones in this sample may be carry-over from other donors' samples. The genes are TRBV5-6 and TRBJ2-5, with a tentative D call TRBD2 (6 bases). This chain's CDR3 is CASTPGGSGSFQETQYF. DNA of the CDR3: TGTGCCAGCACCCCTGGGGGTAGCGGATCGTTCCAAGAGACCCAGTACTTC.